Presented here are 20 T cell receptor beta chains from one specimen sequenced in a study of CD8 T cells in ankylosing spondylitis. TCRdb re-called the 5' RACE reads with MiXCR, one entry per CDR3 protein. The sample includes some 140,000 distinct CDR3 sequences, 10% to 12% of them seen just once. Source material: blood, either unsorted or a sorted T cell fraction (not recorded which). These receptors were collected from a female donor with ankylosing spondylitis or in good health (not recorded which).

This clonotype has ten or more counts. Here the CDR3 reads CASSLVSGGANEQFF. CDR3 nucleotides: TGTGCCAGCAGTTTAGTTAGCGGGGGGGCGAATGAGCAGTTCTTC. V and J are TRBV12-3 or TRBV12-4 and TRBJ2-1, with TRBD2 identical over 11 bases. The length of the CDR3 is 15 residues. V lost 1 base, J lost 7 bases, and 3 bases stayed unmatched.

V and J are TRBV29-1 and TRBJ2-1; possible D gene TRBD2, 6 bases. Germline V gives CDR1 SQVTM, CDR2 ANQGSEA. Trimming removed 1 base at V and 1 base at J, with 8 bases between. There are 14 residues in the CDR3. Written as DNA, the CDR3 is TGCAGCGTTGAAGGACGGGGGTCCTACAATGAGCAGTTCTTC. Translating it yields CSVEGRGSYNEQFF.

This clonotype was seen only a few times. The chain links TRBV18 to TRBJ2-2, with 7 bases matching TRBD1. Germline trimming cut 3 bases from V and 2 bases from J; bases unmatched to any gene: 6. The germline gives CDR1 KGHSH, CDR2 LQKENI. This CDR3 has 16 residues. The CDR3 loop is CASSPTGALNTGELFF. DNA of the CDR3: TGTGCCAGCTCACCCACAGGGGCCCTAAACACCGGGGAGCTGTTTTTT.

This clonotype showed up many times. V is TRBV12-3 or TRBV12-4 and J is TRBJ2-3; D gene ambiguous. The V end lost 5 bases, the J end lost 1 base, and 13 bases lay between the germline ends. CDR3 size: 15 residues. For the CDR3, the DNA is TGTGCCAGCAGTCCAGACCCCTTTCGCACAGATACGCAGTATTTT. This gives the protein CASSPDPFRTDTQYF.

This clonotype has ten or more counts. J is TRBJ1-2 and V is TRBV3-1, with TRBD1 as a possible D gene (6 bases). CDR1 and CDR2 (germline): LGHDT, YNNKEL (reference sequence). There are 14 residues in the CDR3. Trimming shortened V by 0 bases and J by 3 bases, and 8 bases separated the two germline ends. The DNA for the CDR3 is TGTGCCAGCAGCCAAGAGGACAGATACTATGGCTACACCTTC. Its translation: CASSQEDRYYGYTF.

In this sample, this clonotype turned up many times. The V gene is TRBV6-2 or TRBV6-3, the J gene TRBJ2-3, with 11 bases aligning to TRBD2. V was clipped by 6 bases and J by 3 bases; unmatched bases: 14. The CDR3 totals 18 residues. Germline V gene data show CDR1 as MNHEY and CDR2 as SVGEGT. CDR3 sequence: CASSPPSRTSGPTDTQYF. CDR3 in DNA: TGTGCCAGCAGCCCACCCTCAAGGACTAGCGGGCCGACAGATACGCAGTATTTT.

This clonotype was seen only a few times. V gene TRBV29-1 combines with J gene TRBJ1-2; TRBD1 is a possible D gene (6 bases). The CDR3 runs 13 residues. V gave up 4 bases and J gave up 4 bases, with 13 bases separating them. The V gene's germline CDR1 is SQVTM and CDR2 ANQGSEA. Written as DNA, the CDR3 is TGCAGCGTTGGGTACCAGGGGTCCTATGGCTACACCTTC. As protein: CSVGYQGSYGYTF.

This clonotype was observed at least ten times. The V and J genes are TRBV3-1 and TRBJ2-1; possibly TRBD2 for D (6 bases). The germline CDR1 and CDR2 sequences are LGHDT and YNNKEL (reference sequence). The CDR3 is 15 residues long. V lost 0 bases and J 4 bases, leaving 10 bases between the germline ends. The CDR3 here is CASSQDPSAYNEQFF. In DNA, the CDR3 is TGTGCCAGCAGCCAAGATCCTAGCGCGTACAATGAGCAGTTCTTC.

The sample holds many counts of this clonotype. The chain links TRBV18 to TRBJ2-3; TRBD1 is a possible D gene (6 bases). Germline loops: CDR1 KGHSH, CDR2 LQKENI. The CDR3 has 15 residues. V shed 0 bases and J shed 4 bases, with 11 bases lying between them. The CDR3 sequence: CASSPPARGSDTQYF. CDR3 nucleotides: TGTGCCAGCTCACCACCGGCGAGGGGGTCAGATACGCAGTATTTT.

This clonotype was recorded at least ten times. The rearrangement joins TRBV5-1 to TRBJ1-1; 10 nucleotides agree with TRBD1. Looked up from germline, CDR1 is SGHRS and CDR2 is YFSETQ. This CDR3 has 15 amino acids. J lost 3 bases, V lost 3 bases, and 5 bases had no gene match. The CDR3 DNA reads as TGCGCCAGCAGCTCGCATGGGACAGGGGACACTGAAGCTTTCTTT. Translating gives CASSSHGTGDTEAFF.

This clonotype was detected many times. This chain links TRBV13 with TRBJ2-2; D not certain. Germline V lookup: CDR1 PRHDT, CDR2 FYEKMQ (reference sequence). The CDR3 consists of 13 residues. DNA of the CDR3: TGTGGGTCCGGGCAACGAAACACCGGGGAGCTGTTTTTT. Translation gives CGSGQRNTGELFF.

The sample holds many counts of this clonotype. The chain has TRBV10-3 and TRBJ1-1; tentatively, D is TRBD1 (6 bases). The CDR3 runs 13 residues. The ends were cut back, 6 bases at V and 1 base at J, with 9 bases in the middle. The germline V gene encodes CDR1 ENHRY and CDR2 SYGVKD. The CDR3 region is CAIRVGQNTEAFF. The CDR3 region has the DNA TGTGCCATCAGGGTGGGACAGAACACTGAAGCTTTCTTT.

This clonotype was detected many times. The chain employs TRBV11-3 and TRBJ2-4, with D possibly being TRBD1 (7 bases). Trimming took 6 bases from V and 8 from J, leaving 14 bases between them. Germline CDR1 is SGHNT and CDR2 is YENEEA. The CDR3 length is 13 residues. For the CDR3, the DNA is TGTGCCAGCAGTCCCAGGGGGGTGCACATTCAGTACTTC. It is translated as CASSPRGVHIQYF.

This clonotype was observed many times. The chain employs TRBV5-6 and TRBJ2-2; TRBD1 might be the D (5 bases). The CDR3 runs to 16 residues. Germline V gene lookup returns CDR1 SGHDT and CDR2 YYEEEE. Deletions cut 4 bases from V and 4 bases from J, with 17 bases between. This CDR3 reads CASSTLMTASTGELFF. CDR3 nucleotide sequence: TGTGCCAGCAGCACACTGATGACAGCGAGCACCGGGGAGCTGTTTTTT.

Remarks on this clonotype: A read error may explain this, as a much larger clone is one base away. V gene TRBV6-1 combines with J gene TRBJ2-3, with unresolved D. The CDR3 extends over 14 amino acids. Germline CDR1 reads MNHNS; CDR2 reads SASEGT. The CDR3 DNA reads TGTGCCAGCAGAGGCCAGACCTTCACAGATACGCACTATTTT. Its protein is CASRGQTFTDTHYF.

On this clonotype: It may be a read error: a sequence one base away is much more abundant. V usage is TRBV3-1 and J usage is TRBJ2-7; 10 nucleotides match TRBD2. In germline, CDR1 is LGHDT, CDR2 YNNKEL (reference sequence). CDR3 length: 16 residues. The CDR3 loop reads CTSSPSTGLADYEQYF. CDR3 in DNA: TGTACCAGCAGCCCCTCGACCGGACTAGCGGACTACGAGCAGTACTTC.

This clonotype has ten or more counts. The CDR3 region is CSATGPGGEREQYF. In DNA form, the CDR3 reads TGCAGCGCGACAGGACCGGGGGGCGAGCGGGAGCAGTACTTC. The chain combines TRBV29-1 with TRBJ2-7; D possibly corresponds to TRBD2 (7 bases). V lost 7 bases to trimming and J lost 7 bases, with 23 bases between them. This CDR3 has 14 residues. The V gene's germline CDR1 is SQVTM and CDR2 ANQGSEA.

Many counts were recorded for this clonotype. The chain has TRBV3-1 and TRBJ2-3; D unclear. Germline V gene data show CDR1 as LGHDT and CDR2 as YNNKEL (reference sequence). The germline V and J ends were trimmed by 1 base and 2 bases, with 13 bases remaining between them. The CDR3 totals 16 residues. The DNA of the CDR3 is TGTGCCAGCAGCCAAGGGGTCCAAACCTCCACAGATACGCAGTATTTT. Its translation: CASSQGVQTSTDTQYF.

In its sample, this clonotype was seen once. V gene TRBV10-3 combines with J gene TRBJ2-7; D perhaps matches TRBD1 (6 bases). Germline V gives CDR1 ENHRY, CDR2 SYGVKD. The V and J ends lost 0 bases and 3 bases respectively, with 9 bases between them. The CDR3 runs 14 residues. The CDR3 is CAISESDRNYEQYF. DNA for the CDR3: TGTGCCATCAGTGAGTCAGACAGGAACTACGAGCAGTACTTC.

CDR3 nucleotide sequence: TGTGCCAGCAGCTTAGTAACAGCAGCGGGAGGCTCGAACTACGAGCAGTACTTC. Encoded protein: CASSLVTAAGGSNYEQYF. The chain joins TRBV11-1 to TRBJ2-7; TRBD2 matches at 9 bases. Germline CDR1 reads SGHAT; CDR2 reads FQDESV (reference sequence). Losses at the gene ends were 1 base for V and 3 bases for J; bases not matched to a gene: 13. The CDR3 runs 18 residues. Full variable domain (rest looked up from reference TRBV11-1 and TRBJ2-7): EAEVAQSPRYKITEKSQAVAFWCDPISGHATLYWYRQILGQGPELLVQFQDESVVDDSQLPKDRFSAERLKGVDSTLKIQPAELGDSAMYLCASSLVTAAGGSNYEQYFGPGTRLTVT.